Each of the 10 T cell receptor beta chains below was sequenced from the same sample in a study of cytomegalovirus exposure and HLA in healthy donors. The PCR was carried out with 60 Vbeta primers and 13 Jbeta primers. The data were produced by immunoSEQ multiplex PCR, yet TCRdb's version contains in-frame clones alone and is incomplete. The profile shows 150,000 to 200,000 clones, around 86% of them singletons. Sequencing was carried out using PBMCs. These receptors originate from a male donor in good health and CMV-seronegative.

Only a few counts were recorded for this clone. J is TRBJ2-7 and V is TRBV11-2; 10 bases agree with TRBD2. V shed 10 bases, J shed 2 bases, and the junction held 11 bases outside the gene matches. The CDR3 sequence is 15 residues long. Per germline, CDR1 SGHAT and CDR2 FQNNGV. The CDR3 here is CATSRLAGGTYEQYF. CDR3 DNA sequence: TGTGCCACCAGTCGGTTAGCGGGGGGAACCTACGAGCAGTACTTC. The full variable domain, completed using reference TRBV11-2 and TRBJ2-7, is EAGVAQSPRYKIIEKRQSVAFWCNPISGHATLYWYQQILGQGPKLLIQFQNNGVVDDSQLPKDRFSAERLKGVDSTLKIQPAKLEDSAVYLCATSRLAGGTYEQYFGPGTRLTVT.

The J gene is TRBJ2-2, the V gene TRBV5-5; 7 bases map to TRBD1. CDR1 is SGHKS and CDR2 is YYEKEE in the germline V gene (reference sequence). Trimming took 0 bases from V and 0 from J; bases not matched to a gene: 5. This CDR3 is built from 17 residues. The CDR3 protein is CASSLGLGTANTGELFF. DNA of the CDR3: TGTGCCAGCAGCTTGGGACTTGGGACAGCGAACACCGGGGAGCTGTTTTTT.

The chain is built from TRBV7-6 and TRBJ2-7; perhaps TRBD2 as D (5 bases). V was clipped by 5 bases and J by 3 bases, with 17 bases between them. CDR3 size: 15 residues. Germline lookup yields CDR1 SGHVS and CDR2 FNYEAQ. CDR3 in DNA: TGTGCCAGCAGCCCGACCCCTCGACGGGACTACGAGCAGTACTTC. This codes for CASSPTPRRDYEQYF.

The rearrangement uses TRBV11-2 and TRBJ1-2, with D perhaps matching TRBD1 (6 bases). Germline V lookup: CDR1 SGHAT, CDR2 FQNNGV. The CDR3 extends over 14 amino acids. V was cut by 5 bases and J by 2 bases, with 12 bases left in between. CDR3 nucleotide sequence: TGTGCCAGCAGCCTAATCAGGGGAAACTATGGCTACACCTTC. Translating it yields CASSLIRGNYGYTF.

In DNA form, the CDR3 reads TGTGCCAGCAGTTACAAGGACAGGTTGTATGGCTACACCTTC. Its translation: CASSYKDRLYGYTF. This chain joins TRBV6-6 and TRBJ1-2; TRBD1 agrees at 7 bases. J lost 5 bases, V lost 2 bases, and 5 bases had no gene match. The CDR3 length is 14 residues. The germline gives CDR1 MNHNY, CDR2 SVGAGI (reference sequence).

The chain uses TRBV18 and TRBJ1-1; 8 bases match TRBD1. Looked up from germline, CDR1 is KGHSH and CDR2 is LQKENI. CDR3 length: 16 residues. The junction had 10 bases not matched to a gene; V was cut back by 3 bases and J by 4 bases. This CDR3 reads CASSPDRVTFFTEAFF. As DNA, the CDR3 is TGTGCCAGCTCACCGGACAGGGTCACATTCTTCACTGAAGCTTTCTTT.

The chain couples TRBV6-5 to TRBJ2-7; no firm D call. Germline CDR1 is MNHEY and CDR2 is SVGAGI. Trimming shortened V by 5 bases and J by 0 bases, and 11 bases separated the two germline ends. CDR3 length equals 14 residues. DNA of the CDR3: TGTGCCAGCAGTGACGACTCGAGCTCCTACGAGCAGTACTTC. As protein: CASSDDSSSYEQYF.

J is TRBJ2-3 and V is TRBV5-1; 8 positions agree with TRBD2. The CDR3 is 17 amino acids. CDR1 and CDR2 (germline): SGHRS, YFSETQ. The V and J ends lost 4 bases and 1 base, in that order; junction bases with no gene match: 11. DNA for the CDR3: TGCGCCAGCAGCCCCCGGGGGCCAGCGGGAGGCACAGATACGCAGTATTTT. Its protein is CASSPRGPAGGTDTQYF.

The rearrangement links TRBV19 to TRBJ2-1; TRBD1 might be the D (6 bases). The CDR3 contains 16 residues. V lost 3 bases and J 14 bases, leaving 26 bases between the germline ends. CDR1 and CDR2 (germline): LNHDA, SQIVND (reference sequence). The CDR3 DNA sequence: TGTGCCAGTAGTATTAATGGTGAGACAGGCCCTGAGGGGGAGTTCTTC. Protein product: CASSINGETGPEGEFF.

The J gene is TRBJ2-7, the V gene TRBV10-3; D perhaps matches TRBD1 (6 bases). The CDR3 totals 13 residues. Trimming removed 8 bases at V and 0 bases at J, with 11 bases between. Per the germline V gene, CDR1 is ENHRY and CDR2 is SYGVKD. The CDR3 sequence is CAIRRQVSYEQYF. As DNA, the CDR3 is TGTGCCATCCGGAGACAGGTCTCCTACGAGCAGTACTTC.